Listed below are T cell receptor beta chains from one sample, sequenced in a study of identical twins. TCRdb reanalysed the 5' RACE reads using MiXCR and keeps one entry per CDR3 protein. The profile shows about 280,000 distinct CDR3 sequences, approximately 8% of them singletons. These same records also appear under a second study, on yellow fever vaccine responses in identical twins.

The sample comprised memory (CD45RO+) T cells sorted from blood. These receptors all stem from a woman aged 18-29 years in good health. Each CDR3 is given with its conserved first and last residue. D genes are given only for firm matches. Some rows mark clone size as missing; the rest say once, few, many or name a class of expanded clone.

d_call: .
v_call: TRBV15
clone_size: few
j_call: TRBJ2-7
cdr3_length: 15
cdr3_nt: TGTGCCACCAGCAGCTGGAACGGAGGGTCCTTCGAGCAGTACTTC
cdr3_aa: CATSSWNGGSFEQYF

d_call: .
v_call: TRBV12-3/TRBV12-4
clone_size: .
j_call: TRBJ2-6
cdr3_length: 19
cdr3_nt: TGTGCCAGCAGCAATAACCAAGAGCAGACAAGCTCTGGGGCCAACGTCCTGACTTTC
cdr3_aa: CASSNNQEQTSSGANVLTF

d_call: .
v_call: TRBV11-2
clone_size: few
j_call: TRBJ2-3
cdr3_length: 15
cdr3_nt: TGTGCCAGCAGCCAACTCGGAACACCCACAGATACGCAGTATTTT
cdr3_aa: CASSQLGTPTDTQYF

d_call: .
v_call: TRBV20-1
clone_size: .
j_call: TRBJ1-2
cdr3_length: 12
cdr3_nt: TGCAGTGCCAGTGCAAACGGCTATGGCTACACCTTC
cdr3_aa: CSASANGYGYTF

d_call: TRBD2
v_call: TRBV15
clone_size: .
j_call: TRBJ2-7
cdr3_length: 16
cdr3_nt: TGTGCCACCAGCACAGGACTAGCGGGAAGAAATTACGAGCAGTACTTC
cdr3_aa: CATSTGLAGRNYEQYF

d_call: TRBD2
v_call: TRBV28
clone_size: .
j_call: TRBJ2-1
cdr3_length: 16
cdr3_nt: TGTGCCAGCAGTCCCGTTGGAGCGGGGAGGCCGGGAGAGCAGTTCTTC
cdr3_aa: CASSPVGAGRPGEQFF

d_call: .
v_call: TRBV20-1
clone_size: .
j_call: TRBJ1-1
cdr3_length: 14
cdr3_nt: TGCAGTGCTAGATCGGCGGCGTGGAACACTGAAGCTTTCTTT
cdr3_aa: CSARSAAWNTEAFF

d_call: TRBD1
v_call: TRBV4-1
clone_size: .
j_call: TRBJ1-5
cdr3_length: 16
cdr3_nt: TGCGCCAGCAGCCAAGTCCCGGGACAGGGGGTCCAGCCCCAGCATTTT
cdr3_aa: CASSQVPGQGVQPQHF

d_call: .
v_call: TRBV7-9
clone_size: .
j_call: TRBJ2-3
cdr3_length: 14
cdr3_nt: TGTGCCAGCAGCTTAGATATAAACACAGATACGCAGTATTTT
cdr3_aa: CASSLDINTDTQYF

d_call: TRBD1
v_call: TRBV20-1
clone_size: .
j_call: TRBJ2-3
cdr3_length: 16
cdr3_nt: TGCAGTGCTAGAGAGACGGACAGGGGGTTGGTAGATACGCAGTATTTT
cdr3_aa: CSARETDRGLVDTQYF

d_call: .
v_call: TRBV20-1
clone_size: many
j_call: TRBJ2-3
cdr3_length: 14
cdr3_nt: TGCAGTGCTTATAAGGCCCCTAGCACAGATACGCAGTATTTT
cdr3_aa: CSAYKAPSTDTQYF

d_call: .
v_call: TRBV7-9
clone_size: .
j_call: TRBJ1-1
cdr3_length: 15
cdr3_nt: TGTGCCAGCGGACCCTCGGGGGGGGTGAACACTGAAGCTTTCTTT
cdr3_aa: CASGPSGGVNTEAFF

d_call: .
v_call: TRBV29-1
clone_size: many
j_call: TRBJ1-2
cdr3_length: 12
cdr3_nt: TGCAGCGTGGGACACTCTAACTATGGCTACACCTTC
cdr3_aa: CSVGHSNYGYTF

d_call: .
v_call: TRBV20-1
clone_size: few
j_call: TRBJ1-6
cdr3_length: 13
cdr3_nt: TGCAGTGCGACCGGGACAAGTAATTCACCCCTCCACTTT
cdr3_aa: CSATGTSNSPLHF

d_call: TRBD1
v_call: TRBV5-1
clone_size: many
j_call: TRBJ2-4
cdr3_length: 16
cdr3_nt: TGCGCCAGCAGCCTCAGCACGACAGGGACCAAAAACATTCAGTACTTC
cdr3_aa: CASSLSTTGTKNIQYF

d_call: .
v_call: TRBV20-1
clone_size: .
j_call: TRBJ2-1
cdr3_length: 15
cdr3_nt: TGCAGTGCTCCAGAGAGGGGGGGTGGGGACAATGAGCAGTTCTTC
cdr3_aa: CSAPERGGGDNEQFF

d_call: .
v_call: TRBV5-1
clone_size: many
j_call: TRBJ2-3
cdr3_length: 15
cdr3_nt: TGCGCCAGCAGCTTGTCGGGCGGGAGCACAGATACGCAGTATTTT
cdr3_aa: CASSLSGGSTDTQYF

d_call: TRBD2
v_call: TRBV6-5
clone_size: many
j_call: TRBJ2-5
cdr3_length: 17
cdr3_nt: TGTGCCAGCAGTTACTCGGTTCGGGGGGGCACCCAAGAGACCCAGTACTTC
cdr3_aa: CASSYSVRGGTQETQYF

d_call: .
v_call: TRBV2
clone_size: many
j_call: TRBJ1-5
cdr3_length: 14
cdr3_nt: TGTGCCAGCAGTGAAGATATCGTCAATCAGCCCCAGCATTTT
cdr3_aa: CASSEDIVNQPQHF

d_call: .
v_call: TRBV2
clone_size: .
j_call: TRBJ2-3
cdr3_length: 17
cdr3_nt: TGTGCCAGCAAGGGGGACCTCACTCAACCCCACACGGATACGCAGTATTTT
cdr3_aa: CASKGDLTQPHTDTQYF

d_call: TRBD1
v_call: TRBV20-1
clone_size: few
j_call: TRBJ2-7
cdr3_length: 14
cdr3_nt: TGCAGTGCTAGAGATGGGACAGTCCAAGGGGAGCAGTACTTC
cdr3_aa: CSARDGTVQGEQYF

d_call: TRBD1
v_call: TRBV28
clone_size: .
j_call: TRBJ1-2
cdr3_length: 14
cdr3_nt: TGTGCCAGCAGTAAACCGGGACAGAACTATGGCTACACCTTC
cdr3_aa: CASSKPGQNYGYTF

d_call: .
v_call: TRBV6-1
clone_size: .
j_call: TRBJ2-5
cdr3_length: 15
cdr3_nt: TGTGCCAGCAGTGAACAGGGGGGGGGGCCGGAGACCCAGTACTTC
cdr3_aa: CASSEQGGGPETQYF

d_call: TRBD2
v_call: TRBV5-1
clone_size: many
j_call: TRBJ2-1
cdr3_length: 19
cdr3_nt: TGCGCCAGCAGCTTGGTTGGGCTAGCGGTATACAGCTCCTACAATGAGCAGTTCTTC
cdr3_aa: CASSLVGLAVYSSYNEQFF

d_call: .
v_call: TRBV5-1
clone_size: many
j_call: TRBJ2-1
cdr3_length: 15
cdr3_nt: TGCGCCAGCAGCTTGGAAGGCAGCTCTAATAATGAGCAGTTCTTC
cdr3_aa: CASSLEGSSNNEQFF

d_call: .
v_call: TRBV6-6
clone_size: .
j_call: TRBJ2-7
cdr3_length: 13
cdr3_nt: TGTGCCAGCAGTTGGCACAACTCCTACGAGCAGTACTTC
cdr3_aa: CASSWHNSYEQYF

d_call: .
v_call: TRBV12-3/TRBV12-4
clone_size: many
j_call: TRBJ1-1
cdr3_length: 14
cdr3_nt: TGTGCCAGCAGCACCCAAGGGGGGTTCACTGAAGCTTTCTTT
cdr3_aa: CASSTQGGFTEAFF

d_call: TRBD1
v_call: TRBV6-1
clone_size: many
j_call: TRBJ1-1
cdr3_length: 14
cdr3_nt: TGTGCCAGCAAGAGGACAGGGGTCGACACTGAAGCTTTCTTT
cdr3_aa: CASKRTGVDTEAFF

d_call: .
v_call: TRBV12-3/TRBV12-4
clone_size: few
j_call: TRBJ1-1
cdr3_length: 14
cdr3_nt: TGTGCCAGCAGTTTAAACATGATGAACACTGAAGCTTTCTTT
cdr3_aa: CASSLNMMNTEAFF

d_call: .
v_call: TRBV29-1
clone_size: many
j_call: TRBJ2-1
cdr3_length: 12
cdr3_nt: TGCAGCGTTGGAGGGAGAGGGGATGAGCAGTTCTTC
cdr3_aa: CSVGGRGDEQFF

d_call: .
v_call: TRBV10-2
clone_size: few
j_call: TRBJ2-7
cdr3_length: 12
cdr3_nt: TGCGCCAGCACCTTTGGTTCCGGCGAGCAGTACTTC
cdr3_aa: CASTFGSGEQYF